This is a list of T cell receptor beta chains from one sample in a study of T cell responses to AZD1222 COVID-19 vaccine. Clones were read by immunoSEQ multiplex PCR, and TCRdb kept only the in-frame ones, dropping some. The top ten hold 5.5% to 7.5% of the sample, which has around 100,000 clones, more than 70% seen once. Sequencing was performed on peripheral blood, taken 28 days after the second AZD1222 dose. All receptors derive from an adult who received the AZD1222 COVID-19 vaccine. CDR3s include the opening cysteine and the closing phenylalanine or tryptophan. Fields, in order: V gene, J gene, D gene, clone size, CDR3 DNA, CDR3 protein. The D gene is left open where the match is weak. Clone size appears in some rows only: once, few, many, or a class for an expanded clone.

v_call: TRBV20-1; j_call: TRBJ1-1; d_call: -; clone_size: once; cdr3_nt: TGCAGTGCCGCGGAGAACACTGAAGCTTTCTTT; cdr3_aa: CSAAENTEAFF
v_call: TRBV6-2/TRBV6-3; j_call: TRBJ2-5; d_call: -; clone_size: -; cdr3_nt: TGTGCCAGCAGTACCCCCGGCGGAGGGCGAAAGACCCAGTACTTC; cdr3_aa: CASSTPGGGRKTQYF
v_call: TRBV10-3; j_call: TRBJ1-1; d_call: -; clone_size: -; cdr3_nt: TGTGCCATCACCCGAGGTCCCGGCCAGGCCAGAGTAGGGTACACTGAAGCTTTCTTT; cdr3_aa: CAITRGPGQARVGYTEAFF
v_call: TRBV4-3; j_call: TRBJ2-5; d_call: TRBD2; clone_size: -; cdr3_nt: TGCGCCAGCAGCCAAGATTTGGAGCGGGGGGCCCGGGAGACCCAGTACTTC; cdr3_aa: CASSQDLERGARETQYF
v_call: TRBV7-9; j_call: TRBJ2-3; d_call: -; clone_size: -; cdr3_nt: TGTGCCAGCAGCTTAGGAGGGGCCACAGATACGCAGTATTTT; cdr3_aa: CASSLGGATDTQYF
v_call: TRBV6-6; j_call: TRBJ2-7; d_call: -; clone_size: -; cdr3_nt: TGTGCCAGCAGTTTAGCCCCCCTTGCATGGGAGCAGTACTTC; cdr3_aa: CASSLAPLAWEQYF
v_call: TRBV2; j_call: TRBJ2-4; d_call: -; clone_size: few; cdr3_nt: TGTGCCAGCAGTGACGGGGTAGCCAAAAACATTCAGTACTTC; cdr3_aa: CASSDGVAKNIQYF
v_call: TRBV4-3; j_call: TRBJ2-7; d_call: TRBD1; clone_size: -; cdr3_nt: TGCGCCAGCAGCCTCACCGACAGGGGGGAGCAGTACTTC; cdr3_aa: CASSLTDRGEQYF
v_call: TRBV6-1; j_call: TRBJ2-7; d_call: -; clone_size: -; cdr3_nt: TGTGCCAGCAGTGATAGCACAGGGCGCTGGTACGAGCAGTACTTC; cdr3_aa: CASSDSTGRWYEQYF
v_call: TRBV4-1; j_call: TRBJ2-3; d_call: -; clone_size: -; cdr3_nt: TGCGCCAGCAGGGGACACCGGGGCACAGATACGCAGTATTTT; cdr3_aa: CASRGHRGTDTQYF
v_call: TRBV5-1; j_call: TRBJ2-2; d_call: -; clone_size: -; cdr3_nt: TGCGCCAGCAGCTTGGACAGCCCGGCCGGGGAGCTGTTTTTT; cdr3_aa: CASSLDSPAGELFF
v_call: TRBV19; j_call: TRBJ1-1; d_call: -; clone_size: -; cdr3_nt: TGTGCCAGTAGTATCCCAACGGGGAACACTGAAGCTTTCTTT; cdr3_aa: CASSIPTGNTEAFF
v_call: TRBV3-1/TRBV3-2; j_call: TRBJ1-4; d_call: -; clone_size: -; cdr3_nt: TGTGCCAGCAGCCACTACGGTCTGGGGGAAAAACTGTTTTTT; cdr3_aa: CASSHYGLGEKLFF
v_call: TRBV11-2; j_call: TRBJ1-6; d_call: TRBD1; clone_size: -; cdr3_nt: TGTGCCAGCGCCCCAGGACAGGCAAATTCACCCCTCCACTTT; cdr3_aa: CASAPGQANSPLHF
v_call: TRBV7-9; j_call: TRBJ1-6; d_call: TRBD1; clone_size: -; cdr3_nt: TGTGCCAGCAGAACCGGGACCTGGGGACAGGGGGCCTATAATTCACCCCTCCACTTT; cdr3_aa: CASRTGTWGQGAYNSPLHF
v_call: TRBV3-1/TRBV3-2; j_call: TRBJ2-5; d_call: TRBD2; clone_size: once; cdr3_nt: TGTGCCAGCAGCCACAGGACTAGCGGGGGGCGGAGGGAGACCCAGTACTTC; cdr3_aa: CASSHRTSGGRRETQYF
v_call: TRBV4-1; j_call: TRBJ1-6; d_call: TRBD1; clone_size: -; cdr3_nt: TGCGCCAGCAGCCAAGGACAGGGCATCTCACCCCTCCACTTT; cdr3_aa: CASSQGQGISPLHF
v_call: TRBV5-5; j_call: TRBJ2-5; d_call: -; clone_size: once; cdr3_nt: TGTGCCAGCAGCTTGTTCGCCCGGGATGAGACCCAGTACTTC; cdr3_aa: CASSLFARDETQYF